The 27 T cell receptor beta chains in this list originate from one sample, sequenced in a study of blood T cell repertoires in COVID-19. The protocol was immunoSEQ multiplex PCR, while the TCRdb copy is restricted to in-frame clones and leaves out a portion. The sample gives a few hundred thousand clones, 80% to 85% of which show up once; approximately 3% is in the top ten. What was sequenced was peripheral blood. These receptors were taken from a woman aged 25 to 45 who had recovered from COVID-19.

V gene TRBV3-1 (or the pseudogene TRBV3-2) combines with J gene TRBJ1-1; 8 bases fit TRBD1. Trimming removed 6 bases from V and 5 bases from J; junction bases left unmatched: 5. This CDR3 is built from 13 residues. Germline-derived CDR1 and CDR2 are LGHDT and YNNKEL (reference sequence). As DNA, the CDR3 is TGTGCCAGCAGTCAGGGGGCGCGGACTGAAGCTTTCTTT. Protein product: CASSQGARTEAFF.

V usage is TRBV7-8 and J usage is TRBJ2-5; 8 bases map to TRBD2. The CDR3 runs to 17 residues. J was trimmed by 0 bases and V by 1 base; bases with no gene match: 7. Per the germline V gene, CDR1 is SGHVS and CDR2 is FQNEAQ. DNA of the CDR3: TGTGCCAGCAGCTTAGGTCTAGCGGGTGGGTACCAAGAGACCCAGTACTTC. This encodes CASSLGLAGGYQETQYF. The full variable domain, rest sourced from reference TRBV7-8 and TRBJ2-5, is GAGVSQSPRYKVAKRGQDVALRCDPISGHVSLFWYQQALGQGPEFLTYFQNEAQLDKSGLPSDRFFAERPEGSVSTLKIQRTQQEDSAVYLCASSLGLAGGYQETQYFGPGTRLLVL.

The rearrangement uses TRBV15 and TRBJ1-1, with D possibly matching TRBD1 (5 bases). V was pared by 5 bases and J by 6 bases, with 16 bases between. CDR1 is LNHNV and CDR2 is YYDKDF in the germline V gene (reference sequence). The CDR3 length is 14 residues. CDR3 residues: CATSEDSFGAEAFF. The CDR3 DNA reads TGTGCCACCAGCGAAGACAGTTTCGGCGCTGAAGCTTTCTTT.

This chain links TRBV28 with TRBJ1-4; 7 nucleotides agree with TRBD1. Trimming at V came to 7 bases and at J to 6 bases, leaving 8 bases not matched to a gene. This CDR3 has 14 amino acids. Germline CDR1 reads MDHEN; CDR2 reads SYDVKM. The CDR3: CASNLGGEYEKLFF. The CDR3 bases are TGTGCCAGCAACTTAGGGGGCGAGTATGAAAAACTGTTTTTT.

V is TRBV5-4 and J is TRBJ1-2, with TRBD1 matching 7 bases. Losses at the gene ends were 0 bases for V and 4 bases for J; bases not matched to a gene: 9. The length of the CDR3 is 16 residues. The V gene's germline CDR1 is SGHNT and CDR2 YYREEE (reference sequence). This CDR3 is CASSLEGGFTSYGYTF. CDR3 coding DNA: TGTGCCAGCAGCTTGGAAGGGGGCTTTACGTCCTATGGCTACACCTTC.

CDR3 coding DNA: TGTGCCAGCAGTTTGGGGACCACAGGGTGGGCTAATGAAAAACTGTTTTTT. Protein sequence: CASSLGTTGWANEKLFF. V gene TRBV28 combines with J gene TRBJ1-4, with a possible D match to TRBD1 (6 bases). The germline CDR1 and CDR2 sequences are MDHEN and SYDVKM. The length of the CDR3 is 17 residues. Trimming pared 3 bases from V and 3 bases from J, leaving 17 bases between. The full variable domain, its missing parts supplied by reference TRBV28 and TRBJ1-4, is DVKVTQSSRYLVKRTGEKVFLECVQDMDHENMFWYRQDPGLGLRLIYFSYDVKMKEKGDIPEGYSVSREKKERFSLILESASTNQTSMYLCASSLGTTGWANEKLFFGSGTQLSVL.

Here the CDR3 DNA reads TGTGCCAGCAGCGCGGACATCTCCTACGAGCAGTACTTC. It yields the protein CASSADISYEQYF. V and J are TRBV5-6 and TRBJ2-7, with D maybe TRBD1 (5 bases). CDR1 is SGHDT and CDR2 is YYEEEE in the germline V gene. V was shortened by 4 bases and J by 0 bases, with 8 bases between the two germline ends. The CDR3 loop spans 13 amino acids.

The table lists this clone with a count of one. This sequence joins TRBV24-1 and TRBJ2-1, with 9 positions matching TRBD2. V was clipped by 9 bases and J by 3 bases; unmatched bases: 5. The CDR3 contains 14 residues. Germline CDR1 KGHDR, CDR2 SFDVKD. CDR3 nucleotides: TGTGCCACCCGTAGCGGGAGTAACTACAATGAGCAGTTCTTC. Residues: CATRSGSNYNEQFF.

This clone was seen a handful of times. At the DNA level, this CDR3 is encoded by other sequences in the same sample as well. The V call is TRBV9, the J call TRBJ1-3, with D unresolved. V dropped 0 bases and J dropped 0 bases, with 4 bases sitting between them. Looked up from germline, CDR1 is SGDLS and CDR2 is YYNGEE. The CDR3 runs 14 residues. DNA of the CDR3: TGTGCCAGCAGCGTAGCAGACTCTGGAAACACCATATATTTT. It yields the protein CASSVADSGNTIYF.

The V and J genes are TRBV27 and TRBJ2-3; no clear D gene. The germline V and J ends were trimmed by 6 bases and 6 bases, with 16 bases remaining between them. The CDR3 contains 14 residues. Germline CDR1 reads MNHEY; CDR2 reads SMNVEV (reference sequence). CDR3 loop: CASRYQARRDTQYF. The CDR3 coding sequence is TGTGCCAGCAGGTACCAGGCGAGAAGGGATACGCAGTATTTT.

The chain is built from TRBV24-1 and TRBJ2-2; weak D call: TRBD1 (6 bases). The CDR3 has 15 amino acids. Per germline, CDR1 KGHDR and CDR2 SFDVKD. Trimming removed 9 bases at V and 0 bases at J, with 13 bases between. The CDR3 DNA reads TGTGCCACCGGTAGGACAGTCCCGAACACCGGGGAGCTGTTTTTT. Translation gives CATGRTVPNTGELFF.

The chain couples TRBV9 to TRBJ1-2, with 11 bases fitting TRBD1. V lost 0 bases and J lost 4; bases outside the gene matches: 5. The CDR3 extends over 16 amino acids. The germline V gene has CDR1 SGDLS and CDR2 YYNGEE. CDR3: CASSVDPGTGGYGYTF. The DNA of the CDR3 is TGTGCCAGCAGCGTAGACCCCGGGACAGGGGGCTATGGCTACACCTTC.

V is TRBV2 and J is TRBJ2-3, with 15 bases fitting TRBD2. From germline, CDR1 is SNHLY and CDR2 FYNNEI. The CDR3 loop spans 19 amino acids. The V gene end was trimmed by 6 bases and the J gene end by 5 bases; junction bases not matched to a gene: 15. In DNA, the CDR3 is TGTGCCAGCAGCGCTTTGCCGGGACTAGCGGGAGGTTTACAAGATACGCAGTATTTT. It encodes CASSALPGLAGGLQDTQYF.

This clone was counted only a few times. The gene calls are TRBV29-1 and TRBJ1-5, with a weak D call TRBD1 (5 bases). CDR1 and CDR2 from the germline V gene are SQVTM and ANQGSEA. Trimming took off 1 base at V and 2 bases at J, with 12 bases between the two ends. The CDR3 loop spans 15 amino acids. The CDR3 sequence: CSVEAPGGGNQPQHF. CDR3 nucleotide sequence: TGCAGCGTTGAAGCCCCCGGGGGGGGCAATCAGCCCCAGCATTTT. Complete variable domain (other parts from reference TRBV29-1 and TRBJ1-5): SAVISQKPSRDICQRGTSLTIQCQVDSQVTMMFWYRQQPGQSLTLIATANQGSEATYESGFVIDKFPISRPNLTFSTLTVSNMSPEDSSIYLCSVEAPGGGNQPQHFGDGTRLSIL.

There are a few counts of this clone. The J gene is TRBJ1-1, the V gene TRBV28; 9 positions agree with TRBD1. The CDR3 sequence is 14 residues long. Germline V lookup: CDR1 MDHEN, CDR2 SYDVKM. The V gene end was trimmed by 6 bases and the J gene end by 5 bases; junction bases not matched to a gene: 7. The CDR3: CASSPGQGRTEAFF. The CDR3 region has the DNA TGTGCCAGCAGCCCGGGACAGGGAAGAACTGAAGCTTTCTTT.

Notes on this clone: Germline and junction disagree at one end, which may indicate a read error. This chain joins TRBV28 and TRBJ2-4, with D tentatively TRBD1 (6 bases). Germline assignment: CDR1 MDHEN and CDR2 SYDVKM. This CDR3 spans 11 amino acids. As DNA, the CDR3 is TGTGCCAGCAGCTCCAGACAGGCGTTTCACTTC. It is translated as CASSSRQAFHF.

V and J are TRBV24-1 and TRBJ2-1, with TRBD2 identical over 11 bases. CDR1 and CDR2 (germline): KGHDR, SFDVKD. V was pared by 1 base and J by 8 bases, with 3 bases of the junction left unmatched. The CDR3 spans 15 residues. The DNA of the CDR3 is TGTGCCACCAGTGATTTTACTAGCGGGAGTCATGAGCAGTTCTTC. Translation: CATSDFTSGSHEQFF.

This clone showed up just a few times. The genes are TRBV10-3 and TRBJ2-1, with 8 nucleotides matching TRBD2. The junction had 9 bases not matched to a gene; V was cut back by 3 bases and J by 8 bases. This CDR3 has 15 residues. Germline-derived CDR1 and CDR2 are ENHRY and SYGVKD. This CDR3 reads CAISDPAGAGYEQFF. The CDR3 bases are TGTGCCATCAGTGACCCAGCGGGAGCGGGGTATGAGCAGTTCTTC.

The gene calls are TRBV6-4 and TRBJ2-1; TRBD2 aligns across 7 bases. V gave up 2 bases and J gave up 7 bases; unmatched junction bases: 5. This CDR3 has 14 residues. Germline-derived CDR1 and CDR2 are MRHNA and SNTAGT. DNA of the CDR3: TGTGCCAGCAGTGACGGGAGGGGTGTGAATGAGCAGTTCTTC. Amino acids: CASSDGRGVNEQFF.

The chain employs TRBV21-1 and TRBJ2-1; the table's D call, TRBD2, has no DNA check behind it. TRBV21-1 is listed as a pseudogene. This CDR3 has 20 residues. CDR3 nucleotide sequence: TGTGCCAGCAGCAAAGTAGGTCTAGCGGGAGGGCCAGGCGGCTACAATGAGCAGTTCTTC. Amino acid sequence: CASSKVGLAGGPGGYNEQFF.

V gene TRBV6-5 combines with J gene TRBJ2-7, with D uncertain. This CDR3 region has 12 residues. Deletions cut 4 bases from V and 2 bases from J, with 6 bases between. The germline gives CDR1 MNHEY, CDR2 SVGAGI. The CDR3 bases are TGTGCCAGCAGTTCCTACCCCTACGAGCAGTACTTC. Encoded protein: CASSSYPYEQYF.

The V call is TRBV5-1, the J call TRBJ2-3, with D maybe TRBD2 (6 bases). CDR3 size: 18 residues. V was trimmed by 7 bases and J by 0 bases, leaving 24 bases between them. Germline V CDR1 and CDR2: SGHRS, YFSETQ. DNA for the CDR3: TGCGCCAGCGCCCTTCAGACACGGGACTTTGCTAGCACAGATACGCAGTATTTT. Residues: CASALQTRDFASTDTQYF.

This chain joins TRBV11-3 and TRBJ2-3; 9 nucleotides agree with TRBD2. Germline assignment: CDR1 SGHNT and CDR2 YENEEA. V lost 1 base and J lost 0; bases outside the gene matches: 5. The CDR3 totals 17 residues. For the CDR3, the DNA is TGTGCCAGCAGCTTAGGGCTAGCGGGGCTGAGCACAGATACGCAGTATTTT. As protein: CASSLGLAGLSTDTQYF. The full variable domain, in which reference TRBV11-3 and TRBJ2-3 provide the parts outside the CDR3, is EAGVVQSPRYKIIEKKQPVAFWCNPISGHNTLYWYLQNLGQGPELLIRYENEEAVDDSQLPKDRFSAERLKGVDSTLKIQPAELGDSAVYLCASSLGLAGLSTDTQYFGPGTRLTVL.

Written as DNA, the CDR3 is TGTGCCAGCAGCTTAGGTACTAGTAGCTATGGCACAGATACGCAGTATTTT. As protein: CASSLGTSSYGTDTQYF. This chain uses TRBV7-6 with TRBJ2-3; TRBD2 might be the D (5 bases). CDR1 and CDR2 (germline): SGHVS, FNYEAQ. Trimming left V 1 base short and J 1 base short, with 15 bases between. CDR3 length: 17 amino acids.

This chain connects TRBV5-5 to TRBJ2-1, with D possibly TRBD2 on 6 matching bases. The CDR3 contains 15 residues. V lost 1 base and J 5 bases, leaving 13 bases between the germline ends. Germline lookup yields CDR1 SGHKS and CDR2 YYEKEE (reference sequence). The CDR3 protein is CASSLWEARNNEQFF. The DNA of the CDR3 is TGTGCCAGCAGCTTGTGGGAGGCTAGAAACAATGAGCAGTTCTTC.

Notes on this clone: The sample carries other DNA sequences with the same CDR3. This chain connects TRBV2 to TRBJ2-6, with D hard to call. Trimming pared 6 bases from V and 1 base from J, leaving 4 bases between. The CDR3 is 13 amino acids. Germline lookup yields CDR1 SNHLY and CDR2 FYNNEI. The CDR3 reads CASSSSGANVLTF. CDR3 bases: TGTGCCAGCAGCAGTTCTGGGGCCAACGTCCTGACTTTC.

This chain joins TRBV19 and TRBJ1-3; 11 bases map to TRBD1. Germline V gives CDR1 LNHDA, CDR2 SQIVND (reference sequence). Trimming removed 7 bases from V and 0 bases from J; junction bases left unmatched: 11. The CDR3 has 18 amino acids. The DNA of the CDR3 is TGTGCCAGTACTTCCGGGACAGGGGGTCCATACTCTGGAAACACCATATATTTT. It is translated as CASTSGTGGPYSGNTIYF.